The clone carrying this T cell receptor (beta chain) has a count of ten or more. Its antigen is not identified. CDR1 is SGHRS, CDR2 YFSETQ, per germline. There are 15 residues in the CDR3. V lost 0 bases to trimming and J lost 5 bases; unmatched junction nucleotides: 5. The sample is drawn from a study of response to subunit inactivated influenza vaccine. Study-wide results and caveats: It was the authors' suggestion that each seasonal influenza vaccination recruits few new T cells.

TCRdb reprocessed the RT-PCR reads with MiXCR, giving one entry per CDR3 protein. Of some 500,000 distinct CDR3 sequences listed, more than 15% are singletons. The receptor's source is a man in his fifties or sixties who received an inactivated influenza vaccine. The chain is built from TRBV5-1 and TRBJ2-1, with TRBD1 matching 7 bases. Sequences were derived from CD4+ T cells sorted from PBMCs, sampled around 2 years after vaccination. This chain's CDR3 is CASSLEGQTNNEQFF. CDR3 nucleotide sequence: TGCGCCAGCAGCTTGGAGGGACAGACTAACAATGAGCAGTTCTTC.